The sequence of this TCR beta chain was determined in a study of blood T cell repertoires in COVID-19. Many counts were recorded for this clone. The assay was immunoSEQ multiplex PCR, and TCRdb's table has in-frame clones only and misses some. The repertoire consists of about 430,000 clones, with around 91% occurring once and the leading ten covering approximately 1.2%. The CDR3 sequence is 15 residues long. V was trimmed by 7 bases and J by 2 bases, leaving 15 bases between them. Germline V gene lookup returns CDR1 MNHEY and CDR2 SVGAGI. The TCR originated in a man aged 25-45 years who had recovered from COVID-19. J is TRBJ1-5 and V is TRBV6-5, with D perhaps TRBD1 (6 bases). The material sequenced was PBMCs or T cells enriched from blood (not recorded which). The CDR3 DNA reads as TGTGCCAGCACCCCACAGGGCCGCGGCAATCAGCCCCAGCATTTT. The encoded protein is CASTPQGRGNQPQHF.